These 2 T cell receptor beta chains originate from one sample sequenced in a study of response to subunit inactivated influenza vaccine. A single record per CDR3 protein comes from TCRdb applying MiXCR to the RT-PCR reads. The repertoire consists of 540,000 or so distinct CDR3 sequences, with 10% to 15% occurring once and the leading ten covering around 13%. Sample: PBMCs from blood, taken 45 days after vaccination. The origin of the receptors is a man aged 50 to 60 who received an inactivated influenza vaccine.

There are a few counts of this clonotype. This chain links TRBV20-1 with TRBJ2-7; 9 positions agree with TRBD2. The CDR3 spans 15 residues. V was pared by 3 bases and J by 0 bases, with 6 bases of the junction left unmatched. The V gene's germline CDR1 is DFQATT and CDR2 SNEGSKA (reference sequence). Written as DNA, the CDR3 is TGCAGTGCTAGCTCTAGCGGGGCGAACTCCTACGAGCAGTACTTC. Its translation: CSASSSGANSYEQYF.

Only one count was recorded for this clonotype. This CDR3 is CASSRIQGNTDTQYF. CDR3 coding DNA: TGCGCCAGCAGCCGGATACAGGGGAACACAGATACGCAGTATTTT. The chain couples TRBV4-1 to TRBJ2-3; 7 bases are shared with TRBD1. Germline CDR1 and CDR2: MGHRA and YSYEKL. The CDR3 has 15 amino acids. The J segment lost 2 bases and the V segment lost 4 bases, leaving 6 bases of the junction unmatched.